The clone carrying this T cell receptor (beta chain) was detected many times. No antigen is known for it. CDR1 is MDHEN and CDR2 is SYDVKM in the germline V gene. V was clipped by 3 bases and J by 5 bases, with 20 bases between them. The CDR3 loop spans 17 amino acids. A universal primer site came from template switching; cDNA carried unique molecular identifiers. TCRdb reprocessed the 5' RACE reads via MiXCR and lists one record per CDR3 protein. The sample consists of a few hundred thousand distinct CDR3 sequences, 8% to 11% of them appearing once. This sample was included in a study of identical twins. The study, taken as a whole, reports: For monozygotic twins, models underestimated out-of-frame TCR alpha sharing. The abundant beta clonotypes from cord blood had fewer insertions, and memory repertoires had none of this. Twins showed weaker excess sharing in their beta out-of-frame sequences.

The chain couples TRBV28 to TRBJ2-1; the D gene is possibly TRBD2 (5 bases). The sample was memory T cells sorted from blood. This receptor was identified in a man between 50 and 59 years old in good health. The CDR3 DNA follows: TGTGCCAGCAGTTTTCTGGACTTCCGTCTTCTTGACAATGAGCAGTTCTTC. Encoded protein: CASSFLDFRLLDNEQFF.